Below, 4 T cell receptor beta chains from the same sample are listed, as sequenced in a study of CD8+ T cells in alopecia areata. RNA, once extracted, was reverse transcribed into cDNA for use as the sequencing template. TCRdb's table, derived via immunoSEQ multiplex PCR, lists solely in-frame clones and lacks some. The repertoire consists of around 150,000 clones, with less than 70% occurring once and the leading ten covering approximately 14%. Treatment here: oral pan-JAK inhibitor, 5-10 mg twice daily. Sequences were derived from CD4+ T cells sorted from blood, sampled at week 24, from a patient treated with tofacitinib. These receptors were taken from a human donor with alopecia areata.

The chain uses TRBV19 and TRBJ1-2, with a possible D match to TRBD1 (5 bases). Trimming pared 5 bases from V and 2 bases from J, leaving 9 bases between. CDR1 is LNHDA and CDR2 is SQIVND in the germline V gene (reference sequence). The CDR3 contains 13 residues. The CDR3 DNA reads as TGTGCCAGTAGTGGATGGGACAACTATGGCTACACCTTC. As protein: CASSGWDNYGYTF.

In nucleotides, the CDR3 is TGTGCCAGCAGTTCACCAGCTCAGAACACCGGGGAGCTGTTTTTT. It yields the protein CASSSPAQNTGELFF. The chain carries TRBV27 and TRBJ2-2, with D hard to call. The CDR3 loop spans 15 amino acids. Germline V gene lookup returns CDR1 MNHEY and CDR2 SMNVEV (reference sequence). Trimming removed 4 bases at V and 1 base at J, with 10 bases between.

This rearrangement joins TRBV5-1 to TRBJ2-7; a weak D match, TRBD2 (5 bases). Germline loops: CDR1 SGHRS, CDR2 YFSETQ. This CDR3 is 14 amino acids long. V lost 4 bases, J lost 3 bases, and 14 bases lay in between. CDR3 loop: CASSEDSLIYEQYF. The CDR3 nucleotides are TGCGCCAGCAGCGAGGACTCCTTGATCTACGAGCAGTACTTC.

This chain joins TRBV27 and TRBJ2-7; D might be TRBD2 (5 bases). This CDR3 comprises 14 residues. The germline V gene has CDR1 MNHEY and CDR2 SMNVEV (reference sequence). Trimming left V 2 bases short and J 3 bases short, with 11 bases between. The DNA for the CDR3 is TGTGCCAGCAGTTTAGGCACTAGAGGCTACGAGCAGTACTTC. Encoded protein: CASSLGTRGYEQYF.